One sample yielded the 8 T cell receptor beta chains listed below, sequenced in a study of blood T cell repertoires in COVID-19. Assay: immunoSEQ multiplex PCR; the TCRdb copy retains only in-frame clones and omits some. Counted here are about 240,000 clones, 87% occurring once; the ten biggest clones make up approximately 7.6%. The specimen was peripheral blood. The source is a man aged 60-69 years who had recovered from COVID-19.

The chain recombines TRBV25-1 with TRBJ2-2, with D possibly TRBD2 on 6 matching bases. Looked up from germline, CDR1 is MGHDK and CDR2 is SYGVNS. The V end was cut by 4 bases, the J end by 3 bases, with 9 bases between. The CDR3 runs to 14 residues. In DNA, the CDR3 is TGTGCCAGCAGTGTTGGAGGGCACACCGGGGAGCTGTTTTTT. Translation gives CASSVGGHTGELFF.

The chain combines TRBV6-5 with TRBJ1-1; D ambiguous. V dropped 7 bases and J dropped 11 bases, with 14 bases sitting between them. Germline-derived CDR1 and CDR2 are MNHEY and SVGAGI. The CDR3 runs to 11 residues. This CDR3 reads CASISHRGAFF. The CDR3 DNA is TGTGCCAGCATAAGCCACAGAGGGGCTTTCTTT.

This clone was observed a few times. The genes are TRBV19 and TRBJ1-5; D is undetermined. Trimming took off 2 bases at V and 6 bases at J, with 11 bases between the two ends. This CDR3 is 14 amino acids long. Per germline, CDR1 LNHDA and CDR2 SQIVND (reference sequence). The CDR3 protein is CASSIHGESQPQHF. CDR3 coding DNA: TGTGCCAGTAGTATACACGGGGAGAGTCAGCCCCAGCATTTT.

The chain has TRBV27 and TRBJ2-2; TRBD2 might be the D (5 bases). The V end lost 4 bases, the J end lost 6 bases, and 12 bases lay between the germline ends. CDR3 size: 14 residues. CDR1 is MNHEY and CDR2 is SMNVEV in the germline V gene (reference sequence). The CDR3 loop is CASSSREGPGELFF. Here the CDR3 DNA reads TGTGCCAGCAGTTCTCGAGAGGGCCCCGGGGAGCTGTTTTTT.

The V gene is TRBV19, the J gene TRBJ1-1; perhaps TRBD1 as D (6 bases). Looked up from germline, CDR1 is LNHDA and CDR2 is SQIVND (reference sequence). CDR3 length: 13 residues. Deletions cut 9 bases from V and 2 bases from J, with 13 bases between. The DNA of the CDR3 is TGTGCCAGCGAAAGCAGGGGTAACACTGAAGCTTTCTTT. As protein: CASESRGNTEAFF.

This clone was recorded only once. V gene TRBV3-1 (or the pseudogene TRBV3-2) combines with J gene TRBJ2-7; TRBD1 agrees at 8 bases. The CDR3 extends over 12 amino acids. The V and J ends lost 4 bases and 6 bases, in that order; junction bases with no gene match: 2. Germline-derived CDR1 and CDR2 are LGHDT and YNNKEL (reference sequence). CDR3 region: CASSLGTGEQYV. The DNA for the CDR3 is TGTGCCAGCAGCCTAGGGACAGGCGAGCAGTACGTC.

This clone has more than one count but fewer than ten. V and J are TRBV19 and TRBJ1-2; TRBD1 might be the D (5 bases). Germline V lookup: CDR1 LNHDA, CDR2 SQIVND (reference sequence). The ends were cut back, 10 bases at V and 2 bases at J, with 14 bases in the middle. This CDR3 contains 13 residues. CDR3 sequence: CATHRDLNYGYTF. Written as DNA, the CDR3 is TGTGCCACTCATCGGGACTTAAACTATGGCTACACCTTC.

The chain has TRBV28 and TRBJ1-5; the D gene is possibly TRBD1 (6 bases). The CDR3 sequence is 16 residues long. Germline CDR1 MDHEN, CDR2 SYDVKM. V was pared by 4 bases and J by 5 bases, with 18 bases between. CDR3 nucleotides: TGTGCCAGCAGTTCCCACCCTGACAGGCCCGATCAGCCCCAGCATTTT. Its translation is CASSSHPDRPDQPQHF.